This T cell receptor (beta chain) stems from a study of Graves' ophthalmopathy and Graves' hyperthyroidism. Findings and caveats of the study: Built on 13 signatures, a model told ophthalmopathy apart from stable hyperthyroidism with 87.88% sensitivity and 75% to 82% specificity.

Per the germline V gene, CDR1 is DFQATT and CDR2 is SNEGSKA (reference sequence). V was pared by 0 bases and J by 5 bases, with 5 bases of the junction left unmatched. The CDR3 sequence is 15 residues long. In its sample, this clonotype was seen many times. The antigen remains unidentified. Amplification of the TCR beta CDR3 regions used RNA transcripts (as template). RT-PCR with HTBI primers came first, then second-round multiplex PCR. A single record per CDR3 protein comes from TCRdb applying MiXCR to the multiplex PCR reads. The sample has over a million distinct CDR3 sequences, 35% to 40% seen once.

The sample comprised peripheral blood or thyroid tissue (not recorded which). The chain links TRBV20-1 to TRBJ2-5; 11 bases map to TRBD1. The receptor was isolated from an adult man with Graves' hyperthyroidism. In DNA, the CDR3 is TGCAGTGCTAGAGACACGGACAGGGGGCTGGAGACCCAGTACTTC. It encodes CSARDTDRGLETQYF.